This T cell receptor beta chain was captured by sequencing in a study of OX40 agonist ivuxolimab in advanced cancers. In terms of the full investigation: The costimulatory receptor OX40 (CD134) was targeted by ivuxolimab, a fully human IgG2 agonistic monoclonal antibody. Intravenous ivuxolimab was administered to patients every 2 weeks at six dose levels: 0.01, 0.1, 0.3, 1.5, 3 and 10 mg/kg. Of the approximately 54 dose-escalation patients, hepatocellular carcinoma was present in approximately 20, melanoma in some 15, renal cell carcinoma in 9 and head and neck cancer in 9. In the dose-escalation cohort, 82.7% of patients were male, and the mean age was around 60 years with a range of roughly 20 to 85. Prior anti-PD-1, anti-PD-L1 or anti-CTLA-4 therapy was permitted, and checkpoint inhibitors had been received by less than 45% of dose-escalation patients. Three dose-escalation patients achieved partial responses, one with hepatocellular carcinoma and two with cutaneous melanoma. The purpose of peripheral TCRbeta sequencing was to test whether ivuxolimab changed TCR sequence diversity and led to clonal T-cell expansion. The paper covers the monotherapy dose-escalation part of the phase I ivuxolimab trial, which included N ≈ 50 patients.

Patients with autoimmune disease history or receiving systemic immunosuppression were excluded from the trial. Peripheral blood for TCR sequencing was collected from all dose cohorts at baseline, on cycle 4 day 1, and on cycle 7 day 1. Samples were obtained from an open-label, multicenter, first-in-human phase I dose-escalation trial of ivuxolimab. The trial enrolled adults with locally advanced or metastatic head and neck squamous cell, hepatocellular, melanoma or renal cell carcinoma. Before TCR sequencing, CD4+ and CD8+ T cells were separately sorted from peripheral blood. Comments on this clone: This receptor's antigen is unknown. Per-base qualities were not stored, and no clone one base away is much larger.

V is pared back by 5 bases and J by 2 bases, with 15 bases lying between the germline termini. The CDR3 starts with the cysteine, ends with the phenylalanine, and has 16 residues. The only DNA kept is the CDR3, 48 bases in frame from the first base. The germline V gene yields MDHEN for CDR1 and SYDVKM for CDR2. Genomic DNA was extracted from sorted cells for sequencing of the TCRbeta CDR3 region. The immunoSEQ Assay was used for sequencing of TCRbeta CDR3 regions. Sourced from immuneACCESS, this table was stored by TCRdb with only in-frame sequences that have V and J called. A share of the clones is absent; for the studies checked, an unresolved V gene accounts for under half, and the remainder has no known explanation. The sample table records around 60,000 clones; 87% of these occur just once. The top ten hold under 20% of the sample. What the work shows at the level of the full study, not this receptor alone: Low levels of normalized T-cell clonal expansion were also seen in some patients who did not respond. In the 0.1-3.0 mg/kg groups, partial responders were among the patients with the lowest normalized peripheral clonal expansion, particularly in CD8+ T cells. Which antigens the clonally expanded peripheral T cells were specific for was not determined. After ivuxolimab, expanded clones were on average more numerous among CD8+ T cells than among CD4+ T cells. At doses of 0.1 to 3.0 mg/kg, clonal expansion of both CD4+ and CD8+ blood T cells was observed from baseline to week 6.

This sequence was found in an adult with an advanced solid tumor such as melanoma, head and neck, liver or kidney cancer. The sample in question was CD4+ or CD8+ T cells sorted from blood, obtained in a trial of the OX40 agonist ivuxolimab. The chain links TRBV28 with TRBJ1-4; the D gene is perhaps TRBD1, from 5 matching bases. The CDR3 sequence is CASSIGGGRTNEKLFF. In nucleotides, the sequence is TGTGCCAGCAGTATTGGGGGGGGTAGGACTAATGAAAAACTGTTTTTT.